What follows is one TCR beta chain and its context. Antigen: not known. The germline gene is not matched at one end of the junction; a read error may be the cause. Making TCR beta cDNA involved 400 to 600 ng total RNA and a constant-region primer. Each TCR beta library was derived from three nested multiplex PCR rounds that employed slightly modified ARM-PCR. TRBV1-TRBV30 forward and Cbeta reverse primers drove the first two approximately 11-cycle rounds. TCRdb analysed the multiplex PCR reads with MiXCR anew, one entry per CDR3 protein. This table has more than 100,000 distinct CDR3 sequences, approximately 68% appearing once. RNA and DNA were co-extracted from about 19-30 mg of unsorted bulk tissue. The record originates from a study of tumor-infiltrating lymphocytes in primary liver carcinoma. Across the whole study: Samples returned roughly 3.65 to 8 million productive TCRbeta reads each. Read depth did not differ significantly between tissue types. Notes on the study in general: Tumor top-250-clone fraction significantly exceeded that of blood (p = 0.039).

In germline, CDR1 is SGHRS, CDR2 YFSETQ. This CDR3 has 16 amino acids. This receptor was taken from a woman aged 60-70 years with primary liver carcinoma and hepatitis B virus infection. V is TRBV5-1 and J is TRBJ2-2, with D tentatively TRBD1 or TRBD2 (6 bases each). Material for sequencing was tumor-adjacent normal liver tissue. CDR3: CACSLAGTSGTGELFF. CDR3 DNA sequence: TGCGCCTGCAGCTTGGCCGGGACAAGCGGGACCGGGGAGCTGTTTTTT.